This record concerns one T cell receptor beta chain sequence. Both 60 Vbeta primers and 13 Jbeta primers went into the PCR. Produced via immunoSEQ multiplex PCR; TCRdb's table is partial and in-frame only. This sample has tens of thousands of clones; 60% to 80% occur once, and the top ten carry over 10%. The sample originates from a study of cytomegalovirus exposure and HLA in healthy donors. Sequences were obtained from PBMCs. The receptor was isolated from a woman between 40 and 55 years old in good health and CMV-seropositive.

Here the CDR3 DNA reads TGTGCCAGCAGCCGCTCTGGAGTCCCCCAGCATTTT. Protein product: CASSRSGVPQHF. V gene TRBV28 combines with J gene TRBJ1-5; unclear D gene. CDR3 length: 12 amino acids. V lost 6 bases to trimming and J lost 10 bases, with 13 bases between them. The germline V gene encodes CDR1 MDHEN and CDR2 SYDVKM.